This TCR beta chain was retrieved from a study of blood T cell repertoires in COVID-19. The method was immunoSEQ multiplex PCR; TCRdb's version includes in-frame clones alone and lacks a portion of them. The sample lists around 21,000 clones; around 82% were seen once. This sequence originates from a man aged 35-49 years with acute or convalescent COVID-19. Specimen: peripheral blood.

The CDR3 DNA reads as TGCAGCTCACCGGGGGGGGAGAGTTTCTACAATGAGCAGTTCTTC. This gives the protein CSSPGGESFYNEQFF. V is TRBV29-1 and J is TRBJ2-1, with 8 positions matching TRBD2. V lost 8 bases, J lost 3 bases, and 12 bases stayed unmatched. The CDR3 totals 15 residues. The germline CDR1 and CDR2 sequences are SQVTM and ANQGSEA.